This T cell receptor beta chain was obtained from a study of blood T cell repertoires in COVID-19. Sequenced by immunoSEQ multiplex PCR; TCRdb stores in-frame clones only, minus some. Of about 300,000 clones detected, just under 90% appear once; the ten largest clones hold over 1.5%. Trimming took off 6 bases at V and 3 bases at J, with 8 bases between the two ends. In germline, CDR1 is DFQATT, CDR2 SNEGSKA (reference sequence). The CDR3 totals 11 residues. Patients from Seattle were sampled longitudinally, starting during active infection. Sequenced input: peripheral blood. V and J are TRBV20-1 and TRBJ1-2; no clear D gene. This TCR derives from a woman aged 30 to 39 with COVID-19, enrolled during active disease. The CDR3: CSATLDYGYTF. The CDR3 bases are TGCAGTGCGACTCTTGACTATGGCTACACCTTC.